This T cell receptor beta chain comes out of a study of cytomegalovirus exposure and HLA in healthy donors. The PCR used 60 Vbeta and 13 Jbeta primers. Using immunoSEQ multiplex PCR, the repertoire was profiled, and TCRdb retains in-frame clones only, with some absent. The sample features tens of thousands of clones, with around an eighth in its top ten. Donors likely had unrecorded immune exposures despite being nominally healthy when sampled. The trim removed 5 bases at V and 4 bases at J, leaving 6 bases unmatched. The CDR3 contains 14 residues. CDR1 is SGHVS, CDR2 FNYEAQ, per germline. Sequencing input: PBMCs. The clonotype was recovered from a woman in her fifties or sixties in good health and CMV-seropositive. The chain combines TRBV7-6 with TRBJ1-2, with 8 positions matching TRBD1. CDR3 sequence: CASSRGQGGYGYTF. In DNA, the CDR3 is TGTGCCAGCAGCCGAGGACAGGGAGGCTATGGCTACACCTTC. Drawing the rest from reference TRBV7-6 and TRBJ1-2, the complete variable domain is GAGVSQSPRYKVTKRGQDVALRCDPISGHVSLYWYRQALGQGPEFLTYFNYEAQQDKSGLPNDRFSAERPEGSISTLTIQRTEQRDSAMYRCASSRGQGGYGYTFGSGTRLTVV.